Listed below are T cell receptor beta chains from one sample, sequenced in a study of shared clonotypes between healthy human individuals. Assay used: immunoSEQ multiplex PCR; TCRdb lists only in-frame clones, some missing. The sample yields about 680,000 clones, roughly 72% seen once. Sequencing input: memory CD4+ T cells sorted from blood. The receptors derive from a woman in her twenties or thirties in good health. Both conserved end residues are part of each CDR3. D genes are given only for firm matches. Not every row has a clone size; where given, it reads once, few, many or a size class.

-	TRBJ2-5	TRBV5-6	TRBD1	TGTGCCAGCAGCCGGTCCCAGGGGGCGAGGGAGACCCAGTACTTC	CASSRSQGARETQYF
-	TRBJ2-7	TRBV6-1	TRBD2	TGTGCCAGCAGTGAGGGGGGGGGTGCGGGCGGCTACGAGCAGTACTTC	CASSEGGGAGGYEQYF
few	TRBJ1-1	TRBV7-9	-	TGTGCCAGCAGCTTTGCAGTTGACACTGAAGCTTTCTTT	CASSFAVDTEAFF
-	TRBJ1-2	TRBV5-1	TRBD1	TGCGCCAGCACCTGGTTAGGGACAGGCGACGGAAACTATGGCTACACCTTC	CASTWLGTGDGNYGYTF
few	TRBJ2-6	TRBV27	-	TGTGCCAGCACATCGGGGTCTGGGGCCAACGTCCTGACTTTC	CASTSGSGANVLTF
-	TRBJ2-3	TRBV9	TRBD2	TGTGCCAGCAGCGTTAGGGAGGGTGGCACAGATACGCAGTATTTT	CASSVREGGTDTQYF
-	TRBJ1-5	TRBV29-1	-	TGCAGCGTAGCCGTAGGGGATAGCAATCAGCCCCAGCATTTT	CSVAVGDSNQPQHF
-	TRBJ2-4	TRBV6-5	-	TGTGCCAGCAGTTACTCGAATACGGCAGCCAAAAACATTCAGTACTTC	CASSYSNTAAKNIQYF
-	TRBJ2-7	TRBV2	TRBD2	TGTGCCAGTGCCTCCAGACTAGCGGGAGACTTCAGCTCCTACGAGCAGTACTTC	CASASRLAGDFSSYEQYF
-	TRBJ2-2	TRBV6-1	TRBD1	TGTGCCAGCAACTTCAGGGGGCCGACGACCGGGGAGCTGTTTTTT	CASNFRGPTTGELFF
-	TRBJ1-5	TRBV28	-	TGTGCCAGCAGTTTTTTTTCATCACAGCCCAATCAGCCCCAGCATTTT	CASSFFSSQPNQPQHF
-	TRBJ1-5	TRBV19	-	TGTGCCAGTAGTATAGGAGGGACTCAGCCCCAGCATTTT	CASSIGGTQPQHF
-	TRBJ1-1	TRBV18	TRBD1	TGTGCCAGCTCGTCAGGACAGGGATCGAGAGCTTTCTTT	CASSSGQGSRAFF
-	TRBJ2-1	TRBV7-2	TRBD2	TGTGCCAGCAGCTTCGCCGGGACTAGCGGGAATGAGCAGTTCTTC	CASSFAGTSGNEQFF
-	TRBJ2-3	TRBV5-1	TRBD1	TGCGCCAGCAGCGGAACACAGGGGGCGACGGCAGATACGCAGTATTTT	CASSGTQGATADTQYF
-	TRBJ2-3	TRBV6-5	-	TGTGCCAGCAGTTACTCAGATACGCAGTATTTT	CASSYSDTQYF
-	TRBJ2-3	TRBV19	TRBD2	TGTGCCAGTAGTCCCCGGACTAGCGGGGGGACAGATACGCAGTATTTT	CASSPRTSGGTDTQYF
once	TRBJ2-3	TRBV7-8	TRBD2	TGTGCCAGCAGCAGGAGCGGGATCTGGACAGATACGCAGTATTTT	CASSRSGIWTDTQYF
-	TRBJ2-2	TRBV18	TRBD2	TGTGCCAGCTCACCACGAGGATCTAGCGGGAGGGCCGGGCCCGGGGAGCTGTTTTTT	CASSPRGSSGRAGPGELFF
-	TRBJ2-3	TRBV28	-	TGTGCCAGCTCAAGGGTGGGAGATATGGCAGATACGCAGTATTTT	CASSRVGDMADTQYF
many	TRBJ2-3	TRBV10-3	TRBD1	TGTGCCATCAGTGAGGCGGGACAGGGCCGAGATACGCAGTATTTT	CAISEAGQGRDTQYF
many	TRBJ2-3	TRBV6-1	-	TGTGCCAGCAGTGAAGTGTGGGGAGGCACAGATACGCAGTATTTT	CASSEVWGGTDTQYF
-	TRBJ2-1	TRBV5-1	-	TGCGCCAGCAGCCAACCCGAAAAGCCAAGAACTGAGCAGTTCTTC	CASSQPEKPRTEQFF
-	TRBJ2-1	TRBV7-6	-	TGTGCCAGCAGCGGGAACCGGGGTGAGCAGTTCTTC	CASSGNRGEQFF
-	TRBJ2-2	TRBV18	-	TGTGCCAGCTCGCCCACCGGGGAGCTGTTTTTT	CASSPTGELFF
-	TRBJ1-2	TRBV11-2	-	TGTGCCAGCAGCAATCAGCTCGCCGGGTCCACGGATGGCTACACCTTC	CASSNQLAGSTDGYTF
-	TRBJ2-7	TRBV27	-	TGTGCCACCCATAGCGTTTCTTACGAGCAGTACTTC	CATHSVSYEQYF
-	TRBJ2-1	TRBV28	TRBD2	TGTGCCAGCAGTTCGACGATAGCGGGAGGGTACAATGAGCAGTTCTTC	CASSSTIAGGYNEQFF
-	TRBJ2-5	TRBV7-9	TRBD2	TGTGCCAGCAGCTTTACCGGACTAGCGGGAGTACGGGAGACCCAGTACTTC	CASSFTGLAGVRETQYF
-	TRBJ2-1	TRBV19	-	TGTGCCAGTAGCGGGGCCGCCTACAATGAGCAGTTCTTC	CASSGAAYNEQFF
-	TRBJ2-1	TRBV6-6	-	TGTGCCAGCAGATCCCCGGGACGGGGCTACAATGAGCAGTTCTTC	CASRSPGRGYNEQFF
-	TRBJ1-4	TRBV11-2	TRBD1	TGTGCCAGCAGATCAGCCAGGGGGCGGGATGAAAAACTGTTTTTT	CASRSARGRDEKLFF
-	TRBJ2-6	TRBV12-1	-	TGTGCCAGGAATAAACCGGGACACAGGACCTCTGGGGCCAACGTCCTGACTTTC	CARNKPGHRTSGANVLTF
many	TRBJ2-7	TRBV7-2	TRBD2	TGTGCCAGCAGCTTCACTAGCGGGAGGAGCGAGCAGTACTTC	CASSFTSGRSEQYF
-	TRBJ2-7	TRBV30	TRBD1	TGTGCCTGGAGTGTTGGGCCGGACCTGGGGGACAGGGGATCTTTATACGAGCAGTACTTC	CAWSVGPDLGDRGSLYEQYF
many	TRBJ1-2	TRBV2	-	TGTGCCAGCAGTGACCTTAGGGGGTCCAAGGACTATGGCTACACCTTC	CASSDLRGSKDYGYTF
-	TRBJ1-5	TRBV2	TRBD1	TGTGCCAGCTGTTCGGACAGGGTGAATCAGCCCCAGCATTTT	CASCSDRVNQPQHF
-	TRBJ1-3	TRBV15	-	TGTGCCACCAGCAGAGATAGGACAGCTGGAAACACCATATATTTT	CATSRDRTAGNTIYF
few	TRBJ2-7	TRBV4-1	TRBD2	TGCGCCAGCAGCCAACAAGCGGGACTCTACGAGCAGTACTTC	CASSQQAGLYEQYF
-	TRBJ2-3	TRBV7-6	-	TGTGCCAGCAGCTTAGCTCGCGGGATCAGGGGCACAGATACGCAGTATTTT	CASSLARGIRGTDTQYF
-	TRBJ2-3	TRBV30	-	TGTGCCTGGAGTGATAGAGGGCAGGGTGGGACAGATACGCAGTATTTT	CAWSDRGQGGTDTQYF
-	TRBJ2-5	TRBV14	-	TGTGCCAGCAGCCCTGACTCCGTCAGGACCCAGTACTTC	CASSPDSVRTQYF
-	TRBJ1-1	TRBV28	-	TGTGCCAGCACAGTCATTTCGACCGGAGAAGCTTTCTTT	CASTVISTGEAFF
-	TRBJ2-1	TRBV6-5	TRBD1	TGTGCCACCATTGATGGGACAGGCTCCTACAATGAGCAGTTCTTC	CATIDGTGSYNEQFF
-	TRBJ2-3	TRBV2	-	TGTGCCAGCGGTGGGACCCATGGAACTCTGCAGTATTTT	CASGGTHGTLQYF
-	TRBJ2-7	TRBV4-2	-	TGTGCCAGCAGCCAAGAATGGCACGAGCAGTACTTC	CASSQEWHEQYF
once	TRBJ2-7	TRBV19	-	TGTGCCAGTAGTTTCGGAGGGGTCGCGCTCTACGAGCAGTACTTC	CASSFGGVALYEQYF
-	TRBJ1-4	TRBV28	-	TGTGCCAGCGCTCCCGGGACTAATGAAAAACTGTTTTTT	CASAPGTNEKLFF
-	TRBJ2-1	TRBV10-1	-	TGCGCCAGCAGTGATTCGTGGGAGGCCGCAAATGAGCAGTTCTTC	CASSDSWEAANEQFF
once	TRBJ2-5	TRBV6-5	TRBD1	TGTGCCAGCAGCGCTGGACAGGATGGGACCCAGTACTTC	CASSAGQDGTQYF